What follows describes a single TCR beta chain. The data derive from a study of CD8 T cells in ankylosing spondylitis. Germline-derived CDR1 and CDR2 are ENHRY and SYGVKD. V lost 5 bases to trimming and J lost 0 bases; unmatched junction nucleotides: 12. The CDR3 covers 19 residues. TCRdb used MiXCR to reprocess the 5' RACE reads, holding one entry per CDR3 protein. There are about 130,000 distinct CDR3 sequences in the sample; about 6.5% occur only once, and more than 10% lies in the top ten. V gene TRBV10-3 combines with J gene TRBJ2-6, with 8 bases fitting TRBD1. The sequence was collected from a male donor with ankylosing spondylitis or in good health (not recorded which). The specimen was blood, either unsorted or a sorted T cell fraction (not recorded which). CDR3 bases: TGTGCCATCAGTTCTAACACCGGGACAGGCTTCTCTGGGGCCAACGTCCTGACTTTC. Amino acid sequence: CAISSNTGTGFSGANVLTF.